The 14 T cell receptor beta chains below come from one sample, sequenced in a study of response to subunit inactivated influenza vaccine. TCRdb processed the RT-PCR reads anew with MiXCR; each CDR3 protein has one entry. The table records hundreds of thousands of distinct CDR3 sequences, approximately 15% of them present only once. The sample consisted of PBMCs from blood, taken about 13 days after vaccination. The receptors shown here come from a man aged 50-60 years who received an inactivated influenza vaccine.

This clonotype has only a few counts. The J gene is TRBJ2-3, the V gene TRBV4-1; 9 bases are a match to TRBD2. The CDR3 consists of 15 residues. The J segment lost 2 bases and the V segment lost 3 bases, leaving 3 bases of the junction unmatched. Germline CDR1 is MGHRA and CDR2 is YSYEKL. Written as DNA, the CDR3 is TGCGCCAGCAGCCAGGTAGCGGGGGCCACAGATACGCAGTATTTT. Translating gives CASSQVAGATDTQYF.

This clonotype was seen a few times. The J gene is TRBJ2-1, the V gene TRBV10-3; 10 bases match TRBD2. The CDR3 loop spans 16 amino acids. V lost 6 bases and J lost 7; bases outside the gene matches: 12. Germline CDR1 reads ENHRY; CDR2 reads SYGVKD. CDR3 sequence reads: CAIRRGGGLAVNEQFF. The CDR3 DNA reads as TGTGCCATCAGGAGGGGTGGCGGACTAGCGGTGAATGAGCAGTTCTTC.

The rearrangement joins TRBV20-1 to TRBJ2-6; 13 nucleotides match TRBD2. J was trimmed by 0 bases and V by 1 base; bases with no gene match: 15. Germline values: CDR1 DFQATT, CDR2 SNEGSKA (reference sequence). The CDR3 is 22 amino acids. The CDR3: CSARVRPGTSGVPASGANVLTF. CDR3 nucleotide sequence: TGCAGTGCTAGAGTTCGTCCCGGGACTAGCGGGGTCCCAGCCTCTGGGGCCAACGTCCTGACTTTC.

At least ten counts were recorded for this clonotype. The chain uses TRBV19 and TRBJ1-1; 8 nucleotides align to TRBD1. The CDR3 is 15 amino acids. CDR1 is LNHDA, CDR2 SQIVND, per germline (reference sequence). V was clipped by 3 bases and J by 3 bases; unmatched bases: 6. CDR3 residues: CASSMPGQAYTEAFF. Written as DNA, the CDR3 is TGTGCCAGTAGTATGCCGGGACAGGCGTACACTGAAGCTTTCTTT.

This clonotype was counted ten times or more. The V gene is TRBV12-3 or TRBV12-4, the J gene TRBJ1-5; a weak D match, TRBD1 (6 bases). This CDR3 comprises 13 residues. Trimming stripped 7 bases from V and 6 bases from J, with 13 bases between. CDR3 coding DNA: TGTGCCAGCACCCGAGGGGGATTTCAGCCCCAGCATTTT. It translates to CASTRGGFQPQHF.

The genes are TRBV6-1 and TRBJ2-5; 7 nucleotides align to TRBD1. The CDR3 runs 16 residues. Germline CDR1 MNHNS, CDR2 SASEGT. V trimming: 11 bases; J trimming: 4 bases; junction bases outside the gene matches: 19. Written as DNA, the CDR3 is TGTGCCTCAAGTGGGACCGGGACAGCTTTGAGAGAGACCCAGTACTTC. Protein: CASSGTGTALRETQYF.

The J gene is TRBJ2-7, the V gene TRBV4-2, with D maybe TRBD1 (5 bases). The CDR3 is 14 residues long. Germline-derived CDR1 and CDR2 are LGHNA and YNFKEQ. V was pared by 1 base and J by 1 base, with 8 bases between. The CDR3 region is CASSQADRSYEQYF. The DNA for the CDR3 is TGTGCCAGCAGCCAAGCTGACAGATCCTACGAGCAGTACTTC.

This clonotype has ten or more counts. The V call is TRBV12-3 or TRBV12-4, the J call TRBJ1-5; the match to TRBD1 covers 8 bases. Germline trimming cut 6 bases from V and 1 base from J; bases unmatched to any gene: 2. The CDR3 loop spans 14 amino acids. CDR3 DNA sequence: TGTGCCAGCAGCAGGACAGGGAGCAATCAGCCCCAGCATTTT. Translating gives CASSRTGSNQPQHF.

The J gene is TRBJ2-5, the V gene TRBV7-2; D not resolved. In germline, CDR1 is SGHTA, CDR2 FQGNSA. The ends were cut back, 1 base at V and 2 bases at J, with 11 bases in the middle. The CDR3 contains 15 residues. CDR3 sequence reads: CASSLDDRQQETQYF. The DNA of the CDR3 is TGTGCCAGCAGCTTAGACGACCGCCAGCAAGAGACCCAGTACTTC.

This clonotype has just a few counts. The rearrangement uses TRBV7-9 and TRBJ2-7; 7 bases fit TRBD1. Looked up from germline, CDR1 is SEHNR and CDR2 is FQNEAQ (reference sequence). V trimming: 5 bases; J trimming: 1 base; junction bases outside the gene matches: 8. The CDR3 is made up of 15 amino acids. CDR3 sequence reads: CASSPNPGGSYEQYF. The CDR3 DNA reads TGTGCCAGCAGCCCGAATCCAGGGGGATCCTACGAGCAGTACTTC.

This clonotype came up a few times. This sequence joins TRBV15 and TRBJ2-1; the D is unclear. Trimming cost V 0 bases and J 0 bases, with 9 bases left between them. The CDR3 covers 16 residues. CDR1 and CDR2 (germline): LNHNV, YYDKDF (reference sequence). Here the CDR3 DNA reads TGTGCCACCAGCAGAGATCGTTTCAGCTCCTACAATGAGCAGTTCTTC. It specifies CATSRDRFSSYNEQFF.

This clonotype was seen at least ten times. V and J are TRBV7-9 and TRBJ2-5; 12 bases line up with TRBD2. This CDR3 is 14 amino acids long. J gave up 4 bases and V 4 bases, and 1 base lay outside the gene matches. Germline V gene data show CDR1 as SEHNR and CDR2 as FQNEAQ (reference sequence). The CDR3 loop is CASSSGLAGETQYF. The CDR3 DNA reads TGTGCCAGCAGCTCGGGACTAGCGGGAGAGACCCAGTACTTC.

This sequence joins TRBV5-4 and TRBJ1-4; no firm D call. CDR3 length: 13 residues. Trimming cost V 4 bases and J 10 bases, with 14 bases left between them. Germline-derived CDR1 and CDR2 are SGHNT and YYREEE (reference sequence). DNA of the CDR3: TGTGCCAGCAGCCCCGGGCTCCCAGGAAAACTGTTTTTT. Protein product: CASSPGLPGKLFF.

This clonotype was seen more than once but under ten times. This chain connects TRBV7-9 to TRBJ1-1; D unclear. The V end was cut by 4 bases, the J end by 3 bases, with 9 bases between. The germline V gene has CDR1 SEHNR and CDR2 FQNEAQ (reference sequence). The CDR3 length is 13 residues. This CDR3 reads CASSSPADTEAFF. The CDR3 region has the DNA TGTGCCAGCAGCTCCCCGGCGGACACTGAAGCTTTCTTT.